A single TCR beta chain is shown here with its context. The data were taken from a study of CD8 T cells in Susac syndrome. This CDR3 has 9 residues. Reverse transcription of about 0.5 to 1 ug RNA was carried out with random hexamers. Multiplex PCR with immunoSEQ amplified the TCR beta CDR3 across 54 Vbeta and 13 Jbeta. TCRdb re-called the immunoSEQ multiplex PCR reads through MiXCR, storing one row per CDR3 protein. The repertoire holds fewer than 150,000 distinct CDR3 sequences, around 91% seen once, with roughly 0.25% in the top ten. TEMRA cells were FACS-enriched, and CD8+ and CD4+ T cells were isolated negatively.

The sequence derives from a human donor with multiple sclerosis. The sequencing input was CD8+ T cells from PBMCs. The chain links TRBV21-1 to TRBJ2-1. TRBV21-1 is a pseudogene locus. The CDR3 reads CARPNEQFF. CDR3 nucleotides: TGTGCCAGGCCGAATGAGCAGTTCTTC.